These T cell receptor beta chains were read from a single sample in a study of shared clonotypes between healthy human individuals. The data were produced by immunoSEQ multiplex PCR, yet TCRdb's version contains in-frame clones alone and is incomplete. Counted here are around 200,000 clones, around 63% occurring once; the ten biggest clones make up over 9.5%. The sample taken for sequencing was memory CD4+ T cells sorted from blood. Receptor source: a man aged 30-40 years in good health. Both conserved end residues are part of each CDR3. The order of the fields is V gene, D gene, clone size, J gene, CDR3 protein, CDR3 DNA. The D gene is left open where the match is weak. Only part of the rows carry a size: once, few, many, or a class if the clone is expanded.

TRBV5-1	-	-	TRBJ2-1	CASSLGSQNNEQFF	TGCGCCAGCAGCTTGGGGAGTCAAAACAATGAGCAGTTCTTC
TRBV9	-	-	TRBJ1-1	CASSVVTEAFF	TGTGCCAGCAGCGTAGTCACTGAAGCTTTCTTT
TRBV5-6	TRBD2	few	TRBJ2-5	CASSSWGTSIETQYF	TGTGCCAGCAGCTCCTGGGGGACTAGCATTGAGACCCAGTACTTC
TRBV21-1	-	-	TRBJ2-7	CASSKNYEEPGLTNNSTYEQYF	TGTGCCAGCAGCAAAAATTACGAGGAACCGGGACTTACCAATAACTCAACCTACGAGCAGTACTTC
TRBV5-1	-	-	TRBJ1-3	CASSPQTSGGNTIYF	TGCGCCAGCAGCCCTCAAACGTCCGGGGGAAACACCATATATTTT
TRBV5-5	-	-	TRBJ1-2	CASSLISGDYGYTF	TGTGCCAGCAGCTTGATTTCCGGCGACTATGGCTACACCTTC
TRBV6-5	TRBD1	-	TRBJ1-2	CASSFGSGTAGYTF	TGTGCCAGCAGTTTCGGCTCCGGGACAGCTGGCTACACCTTC
TRBV29-1	-	once	TRBJ1-2	CSVPGGASSNYGYTF	TGCAGCGTGCCCGGGGGGGCGTCCTCTAACTATGGCTACACCTTC
TRBV5-1	-	-	TRBJ2-5	CASGVIGAETQYF	TGCGCCAGCGGGGTGATTGGGGCCGAGACCCAGTACTTC
TRBV7-2	TRBD2	once	TRBJ2-1	CASSSGTSPNEQFF	TGTGCCAGCAGCTCCGGGACTAGCCCCAATGAGCAGTTCTTC
TRBV6-4	TRBD2	-	TRBJ2-7	CATPRTSGTYEQYF	TGTGCCACCCCACGGACTAGCGGCACCTACGAGCAGTACTTC
TRBV15	-	many	TRBJ2-7	CATSRQLGPYEQYF	TGTGCCACCAGCAGACAGTTAGGACCCTACGAGCAGTACTTC
TRBV2	TRBD2	few	TRBJ2-2	CASKSRTSSGELFF	TGTGCCAGCAAATCCAGGACTAGCTCTGGGGAGCTGTTTTTT
TRBV11-2	-	once	TRBJ2-3	CASSLGTGQGGQYF	TGTGCCAGCAGCTTAGGAACAGGGCAAGGGGGGCAGTATTTT
TRBV7-2	-	-	TRBJ2-5	CASSLALGSETQYF	TGTGCCAGCAGCTTAGCATTAGGTTCAGAGACCCAGTACTTC
TRBV2	-	-	TRBJ2-4	CASSVEFSGIQYF	TGTGCCAGCAGTGTGGAGTTTTCCGGCATTCAGTACTTC
TRBV7-2	TRBD2	many	TRBJ2-7	CASSFPGTSANEQYF	TGTGCCAGCAGCTTCCCCGGGACTAGCGCTAACGAGCAGTACTTC
TRBV5-1	-	-	TRBJ1-2	CASSPGAPGNYGYTF	TGCGCCAGCAGCCCCGGGGCGCCAGGAAACTATGGCTACACCTTC
TRBV11-2	-	-	TRBJ2-5	CASSLGSQETQYF	TGTGCCAGCAGCTTGGGATCCCAAGAGACCCAGTACTTC
TRBV28	TRBD2	-	TRBJ2-1	CASRSRRAGLILEESYNEQFF	TGTGCCAGCAGATCCCGGAGAGCGGGATTAATCCTAGAAGAATCCTACAATGAGCAGTTCTTC
TRBV9	-	-	TRBJ2-2	CASSVIGESGELFF	TGTGCCAGCAGCGTAATTGGGGAATCCGGGGAGCTGTTTTTT
TRBV6-4	-	-	TRBJ2-1	CASSTLWGGPYNEQFF	TGTGCCAGCAGTACCTTATGGGGGGGGCCGTACAATGAGCAGTTCTTC
TRBV6-5	-	once	TRBJ2-7	CASSSGGEQYF	TGTGCCAGCAGCTCTGGGGGCGAGCAGTACTTC
TRBV29-1	-	-	TRBJ2-1	CSVDAAEFNFDEQFF	TGCAGCGTTGACGCGGCGGAATTCAACTTCGATGAGCAGTTCTTC
TRBV6-6	-	-	TRBJ1-4	CASTGTALGKLFF	TGTGCCAGCACCGGGACGGCCCTTGGAAAACTGTTTTTT
TRBV7-8	-	-	TRBJ2-2	CASGGLAPLNEWFF	TGTGCCAGCGGGGGGTTGGCACCATTGAATGAGTGGTTTTTT
TRBV18	-	-	TRBJ1-4	CASSLGTGHLTEKLFF	TGTGCCAGCTCACTCGGTACGGGGCACCTCACTGAAAAACTGTTTTTT
TRBV27	-	-	TRBJ1-5	CASSNTLGHQPQHF	TGTGCCAGCAGCAACACCCTTGGACATCAGCCCCAGCATTTT
TRBV5-1	TRBD2	-	TRBJ2-1	CASSATSDSYNEQFF	TGCGCCAGCAGCGCGACTAGCGACTCCTACAATGAGCAGTTCTTC
TRBV7-2	-	-	TRBJ2-1	CGTQTGGTYNEQFF	TGTGGCACTCAAACAGGCGGGACCTACAATGAGCAGTTCTTC
TRBV11-2	-	-	TRBJ2-7	CASSLARNPPEQYF	TGTGCCAGCAGCTTAGCCCGGAACCCACCCGAGCAGTACTTC
TRBV7-9	-	-	TRBJ1-3	CASSSTETNLGNTIYF	TGTGCCAGCAGTTCGACAGAAACAAACCTTGGAAACACCATATATTTT
TRBV7-8	TRBD1	-	TRBJ2-5	CASSFGQGMETQYF	TGTGCCAGCAGCTTTGGACAGGGTATGGAGACCCAGTACTTC
TRBV28	-	-	TRBJ2-7	CASSLKNSLRGPYEQYF	TGTGCCAGCAGTTTAAAGAATAGCCTACGTGGTCCCTACGAGCAGTACTTC
TRBV7-6	-	-	TRBJ1-5	CASSHSAANQPQHF	TGTGCCAGCAGCCATTCGGCCGCAAATCAGCCCCAGCATTTT
TRBV19	-	many	TRBJ2-1	CASGINEQFF	TGTGCCAGTGGAATCAATGAGCAGTTCTTC
TRBV7-8	TRBD2	-	TRBJ2-1	CASSPTSGRADEQFF	TGTGCCAGCAGCCCGACTAGCGGGAGGGCCGATGAGCAGTTCTTC
TRBV28	-	-	TRBJ1-2	CASSTDTYGYTF	TGTGCCAGCAGCACAGACACCTATGGCTACACCTTC
TRBV10-3	-	-	TRBJ2-1	CAISGGTGIYNEQFF	TGTGCCATCAGTGGGGGGACGGGGATTTACAATGAGCAGTTCTTC
TRBV5-6	-	-	TRBJ2-2	CASSLIWGRKELFF	TGTGCCAGCAGCTTGATCTGGGGGCGGAAGGAGCTGTTTTTT
TRBV5-6	-	-	TRBJ2-1	CASSWGSRNEQFF	TGTGCCAGCAGCTGGGGCAGCCGCAATGAGCAGTTCTTC
TRBV18	TRBD1	-	TRBJ2-2	CASSPRQGADTGELFF	TGTGCCAGCTCACCCCGACAGGGGGCTGACACCGGGGAGCTGTTTTTT
TRBV28	-	-	TRBJ2-2	CASSQGGIQGSLTGELFF	TGTGCCAGCAGTCAAGGGGGGATCCAGGGAAGTCTGACCGGGGAGCTGTTTTTT
TRBV18	-	many	TRBJ1-1	CASSQSSNTEAFF	TGTGCCAGCTCCCAGAGCAGTAACACTGAAGCTTTCTTT
TRBV29-1	TRBD1	-	TRBJ2-5	CSVEDLDRAQETQYF	TGCAGCGTTGAAGATCTAGACAGGGCACAAGAGACCCAGTACTTC
TRBV5-1	TRBD2	-	TRBJ2-3	CASSLSSGRLGITQYF	TGCGCCAGCAGCTTGTCTAGCGGGAGGCTAGGAATTACGCAGTATTTT
TRBV11-2	-	once	TRBJ2-7	CASSLGYNLEQYF	TGTGCCAGCAGCTTAGGGTACAATCTCGAGCAGTACTTC
TRBV18	-	once	TRBJ2-1	CASSPPAGQGGNNEQFF	TGTGCCAGCTCACCACCGGCGGGGCAGGGGGGGAACAATGAGCAGTTCTTC
TRBV5-4	TRBD1	once	TRBJ2-1	CASSLAPRGKGNEQFF	TGTGCCAGCAGCTTGGCCCCCAGGGGGAAGGGCAATGAGCAGTTCTTC
TRBV5-8	TRBD1	few	TRBJ1-5	CASIRDGTANQPQHF	TGTGCCAGCATTCGAGACGGGACAGCGAATCAGCCCCAGCATTTT
TRBV28	TRBD1	-	TRBJ1-1	CASSDTGGRAEAFF	TGTGCCAGCAGTGATACAGGGGGACGGGCTGAAGCTTTCTTT
TRBV5-1	-	-	TRBJ2-3	CASSLDRLDTQYF	TGCGCCAGCAGCTTGGACAGACTAGATACGCAGTATTTT
TRBV18	TRBD1	-	TRBJ2-2	CASSPPGTGSHTGELFF	TGTGCCAGCTCACCACCGGGGACAGGGAGTCACACCGGGGAGCTGTTTTTT
TRBV10-2	-	few	TRBJ1-1	CASSDGGNEAFF	TGCGCCAGCAGTGATGGGGGGAATGAAGCTTTCTTT
TRBV27	TRBD2	-	TRBJ2-7	CASKGLAGGGEVIYEQYF	TGTGCCAGCAAGGGACTAGCGGGAGGTGGTGAGGTGATCTACGAGCAGTACTTC
TRBV5-4	TRBD2	-	TRBJ2-3	CASSLAVLAGVRLQGDTQYF	TGTGCCAGCAGCTTGGCCGTCCTAGCGGGAGTTCGATTGCAGGGGGATACGCAGTATTTT
TRBV7-8	-	few	TRBJ2-3	CASSQTQGNTQYF	TGTGCCAGCAGTCAAACGCAGGGGAATACGCAGTATTTT
TRBV2	TRBD2	few	TRBJ2-5	CASSERASGIRRETQYF	TGTGCCAGCAGTGAAAGGGCTAGCGGGATTCGGCGAGAGACCCAGTACTTC
TRBV5-1	-	once	TRBJ1-1	CASSVSGAAEAFF	TGCGCCAGCAGCGTCTCAGGGGCGGCTGAAGCTTTCTTT